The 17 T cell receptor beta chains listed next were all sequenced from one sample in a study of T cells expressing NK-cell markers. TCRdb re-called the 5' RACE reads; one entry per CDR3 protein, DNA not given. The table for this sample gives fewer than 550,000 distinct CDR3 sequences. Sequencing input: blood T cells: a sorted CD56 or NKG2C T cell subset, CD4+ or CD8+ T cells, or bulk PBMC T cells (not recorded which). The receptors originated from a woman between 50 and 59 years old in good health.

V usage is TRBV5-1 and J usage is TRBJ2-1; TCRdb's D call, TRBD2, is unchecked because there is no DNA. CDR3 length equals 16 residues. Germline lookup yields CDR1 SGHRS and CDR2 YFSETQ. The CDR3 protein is CASSSSRSGPYNEQFF.

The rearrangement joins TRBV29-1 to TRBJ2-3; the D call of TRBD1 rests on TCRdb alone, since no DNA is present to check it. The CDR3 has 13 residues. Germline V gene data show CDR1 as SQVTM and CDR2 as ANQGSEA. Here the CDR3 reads CSVPRQATDTQYF.

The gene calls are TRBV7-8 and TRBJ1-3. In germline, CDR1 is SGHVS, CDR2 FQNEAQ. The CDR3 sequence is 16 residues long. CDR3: CASSLDDKGGGNTIYF.

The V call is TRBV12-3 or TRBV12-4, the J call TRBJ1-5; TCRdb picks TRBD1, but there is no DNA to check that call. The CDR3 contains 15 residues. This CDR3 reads CASSSDRKNNQPQHF.

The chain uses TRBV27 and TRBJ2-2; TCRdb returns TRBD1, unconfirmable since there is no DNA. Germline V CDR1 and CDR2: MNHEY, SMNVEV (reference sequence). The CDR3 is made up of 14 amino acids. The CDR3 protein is CASSSARGIGELFF.

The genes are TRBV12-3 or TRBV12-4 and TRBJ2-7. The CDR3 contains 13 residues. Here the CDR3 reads CASSLYVGNEQYF.

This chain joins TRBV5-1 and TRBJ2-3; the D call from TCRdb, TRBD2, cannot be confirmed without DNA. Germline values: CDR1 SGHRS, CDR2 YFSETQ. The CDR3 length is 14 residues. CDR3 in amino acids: CASSLLVSTDTQYF.

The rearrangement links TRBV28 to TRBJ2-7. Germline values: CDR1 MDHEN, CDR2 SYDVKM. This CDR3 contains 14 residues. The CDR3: CASSQSGSAYEQYF.

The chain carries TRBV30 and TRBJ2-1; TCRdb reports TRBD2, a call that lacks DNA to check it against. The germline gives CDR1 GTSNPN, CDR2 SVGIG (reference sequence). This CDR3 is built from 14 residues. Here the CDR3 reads CACPLTGVYNEQFF. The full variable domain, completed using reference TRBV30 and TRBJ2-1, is SQTIHQWPATLVQPVGSPLSLECTVEGTSNPNLYWYRQAAGRGLQLLFYSVGIGQISSEVPQNLSASRPQDRQFILSSKKLLLSDSGFYLCACPLTGVYNEQFFGPGTRLTVL.

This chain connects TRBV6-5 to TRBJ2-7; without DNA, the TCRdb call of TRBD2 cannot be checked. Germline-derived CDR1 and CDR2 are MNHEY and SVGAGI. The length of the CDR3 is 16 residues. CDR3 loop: CASSLTSGSNPYEQYF.

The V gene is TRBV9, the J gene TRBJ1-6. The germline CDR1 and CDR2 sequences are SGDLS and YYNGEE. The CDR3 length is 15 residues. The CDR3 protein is CASSVVLGGGSPLHF.

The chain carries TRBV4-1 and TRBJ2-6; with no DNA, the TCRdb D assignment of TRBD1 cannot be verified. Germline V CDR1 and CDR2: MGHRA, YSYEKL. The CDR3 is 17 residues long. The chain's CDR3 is CASSQGGARSGANVLTF.

This CDR3 is CSASLPQSPDTQYF. The genes are TRBV20-1 and TRBJ2-3; as DNA is missing, the TRBD2 call by TCRdb cannot be tested. This CDR3 contains 14 residues. The germline CDR1 and CDR2 sequences are DFQATT and SNEGSKA (reference sequence).

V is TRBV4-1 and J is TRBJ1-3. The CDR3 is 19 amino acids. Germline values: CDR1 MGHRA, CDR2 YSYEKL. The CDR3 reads CASSLTLPRTDHSGNTIYF.

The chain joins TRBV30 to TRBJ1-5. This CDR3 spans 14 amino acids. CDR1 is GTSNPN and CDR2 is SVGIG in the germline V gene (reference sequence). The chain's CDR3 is CAWSVGGRNQPQHF.

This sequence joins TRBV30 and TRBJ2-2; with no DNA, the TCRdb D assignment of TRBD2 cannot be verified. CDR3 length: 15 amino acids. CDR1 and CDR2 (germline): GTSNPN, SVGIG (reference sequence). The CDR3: CASSTSGRGTGELFF.

The CDR3 is CASSSSDRQGGYGYTF. V usage is TRBV5-1 and J usage is TRBJ1-2; the TRBD1 assignment by TCRdb is unverifiable without DNA. The CDR3 is 16 amino acids. CDR1 is SGHRS, CDR2 YFSETQ, per germline.